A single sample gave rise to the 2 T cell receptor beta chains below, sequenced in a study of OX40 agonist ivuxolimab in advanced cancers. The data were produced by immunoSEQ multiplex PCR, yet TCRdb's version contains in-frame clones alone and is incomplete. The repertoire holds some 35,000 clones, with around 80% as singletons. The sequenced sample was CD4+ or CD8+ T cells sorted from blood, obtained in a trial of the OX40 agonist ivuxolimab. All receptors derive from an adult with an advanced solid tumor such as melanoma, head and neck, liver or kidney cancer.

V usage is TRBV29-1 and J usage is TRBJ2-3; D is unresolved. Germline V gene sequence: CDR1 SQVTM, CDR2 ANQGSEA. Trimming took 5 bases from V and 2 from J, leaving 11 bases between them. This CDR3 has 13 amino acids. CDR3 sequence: CSVPPLPTDTQYF. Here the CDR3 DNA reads TGCAGCGTTCCCCCATTACCCACAGATACGCAGTATTTT.

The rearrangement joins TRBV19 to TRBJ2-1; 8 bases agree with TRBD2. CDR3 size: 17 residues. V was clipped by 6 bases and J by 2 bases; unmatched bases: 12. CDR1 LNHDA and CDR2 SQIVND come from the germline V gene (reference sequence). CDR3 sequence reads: CASRPRGGGATYNEQFF. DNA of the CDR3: TGTGCCAGTAGGCCCCGGGGGGGCGGGGCCACCTACAATGAGCAGTTCTTC.